Sequencing of this T cell receptor (beta chain) was carried out in a study of blood T cell repertoires in COVID-19. Study-wide context: COVID-19 samples from acute and convalescent phases originated in the United States, Italy and Spain.

V gave up 0 bases and J gave up 6 bases; unmatched junction bases: 10. CDR3 length: 17 amino acids. Germline lookup yields CDR1 KGHSH and CDR2 LQKENI. Here immunoSEQ multiplex PCR was the method, and the copy in TCRdb shows in-frame clones only, minus some. The sample holds more than 200,000 clones, 65% to 85% seen once. This clone came up a few times. The J gene is TRBJ1-1, the V gene TRBV18; 10 nucleotides align to TRBD1. The source is a woman over 75 with acute or convalescent COVID-19. Sequenced input: peripheral blood. CDR3 nucleotide sequence: TGTGCCAGCTCACCACCGTCACAGGGTGGGACAGGGGCTGAAGCTTTCTTT. The encoded protein is CASSPPSQGGTGAEAFF.